What follows describes a single T cell receptor beta chain. Pooled together were second doses at about 4 or about 12 weeks. Sequencing used immunoSEQ multiplex PCR; TCRdb keeps in-frame clones, though not all of them. The sample holds about 86,000 clones; 88% are singletons and the top ten take roughly an eighth. In germline, CDR1 is WSHSY, CDR2 SAAADI. V was clipped by 8 bases and J by 9 bases, with 10 bases between them. The CDR3 extends over 10 amino acids. The entry originates in a study of T cell responses to AZD1222 COVID-19 vaccine. Here the sequenced sample was peripheral blood, taken 28 days after the second AZD1222 dose. The TCR comes from an adult who received the AZD1222 COVID-19 vaccine. This chain connects TRBV10-2 to TRBJ1-1; TRBD1 is a possible D gene (6 bases). CDR3 sequence reads: CASGGLQAFF. CDR3 in DNA: TGCGCCAGCGGGGGGCTCCAAGCTTTCTTT.